This TCR beta chain was retrieved from a study of lymphopenia after photon versus proton radiotherapy. Whole-study results and caveats: Only patients who died were analyzed for survival; proton advantage is unproven. A bigger post-nadir fall in TCR diversity correlated inversely with survival time in deceased patients. Proton therapy kept repertoires fairly stable, unlike photons, which gained effector/memory cells. After the lymphocyte nadir, photon-treated repertoires showed oligoclonal expansion, especially of CD8+ Temra cells.

As to this clone: Its antigen remains unidentified.

Clones were read by immunoSEQ multiplex PCR, and TCRdb kept only the in-frame ones, dropping some. Among approximately 21,000 clones listed, around 85% were seen once. Losses at the gene ends were 4 bases for V and 0 bases for J; bases not matched to a gene: 7. The CDR3 loop spans 16 amino acids. The germline V gene has CDR1 SGHRS and CDR2 YFSETQ. The origin of this receptor is a man in his fifties or sixties with pancreatic cancer. This rearrangement joins TRBV5-1 to TRBJ1-3, with 7 bases lining up with TRBD1. Sequenced material: peripheral blood, taken from a patient treated with photon-based radiotherapy. The CDR3 spells CASSEGQPVSGNTIYF. The CDR3 bases are TGCGCCAGCAGCGAGGGACAGCCCGTCTCTGGAAACACCATATATTTT.